These 7 T cell receptor beta chains share one sample of origin, sequenced in a study of T-cell reconstitution after alpha-beta-depleted transplantation in children. Unique molecular identifiers featured in how the TCRbeta library was prepared. In TCRdb, the PCR reads were re-called with MiXCR into one record per CDR3 protein. The sample contains about 240,000 distinct CDR3 sequences, under 30% of which appear only once. The sample here was PBMCs, taken before TCRalphabeta/CD19-depleted stem cell transplant. These TCRs come from a girl aged 2 to 10 with Fanconi anemia, due to receive a stem cell transplant.

This clonotype has a count of ten or more. The chain carries TRBV5-1 and TRBJ2-1; TRBD1 might be the D (6 bases). The germline CDR1 and CDR2 sequences are SGHRS and YFSETQ. The CDR3 contains 14 residues. V lost 0 bases and J lost 5, with 9 bases in between. CDR3 in amino acids: CASSLDRVNNEQFF. CDR3 bases: TGCGCCAGCAGCTTGGACAGGGTAAACAATGAGCAGTTCTTC.

There are many counts of this clonotype. The chain uses TRBV27 and TRBJ2-1; unclear D gene. The CDR3 loop spans 14 amino acids. Trimming cost V 4 bases and J 0 bases, with 7 bases left between them. Germline CDR1 reads MNHEY; CDR2 reads SMNVEV (reference sequence). The CDR3 loop is CASSSESSYNEQFF. DNA of the CDR3: TGTGCCAGCAGTTCGGAAAGCTCCTACAATGAGCAGTTCTTC.

The chain joins TRBV28 to TRBJ1-2, with D possibly matching TRBD1 (6 bases). Germline V gives CDR1 MDHEN, CDR2 SYDVKM. V lost 6 bases to trimming and J lost 7 bases, with 18 bases between them. The CDR3 consists of 14 residues. Written as DNA, the CDR3 is TGTGCCAGCAGGATAGCAGGGGATTGGGCTGGCTACACCTTC. Its protein is CASRIAGDWAGYTF.

V is TRBV20-1 and J is TRBJ2-3, with D tentatively TRBD1 (5 bases). The germline CDR1 and CDR2 sequences are DFQATT and SNEGSKA (reference sequence). V was pared by 1 base and J by 1 base, with 12 bases between. The CDR3 covers 15 residues. CDR3 residues: CSARGQGPGTDTQYF. The CDR3 DNA sequence: TGCAGTGCTAGAGGCCAGGGTCCCGGCACAGATACGCAGTATTTT.

The chain links TRBV6-2 or TRBV6-3 to TRBJ2-1; the match to TRBD2 covers 11 bases. V trimming: 4 bases; J trimming: 4 bases; junction bases outside the gene matches: 3. This CDR3 contains 15 residues. CDR1 and CDR2 from the germline V gene are MNHEY and SVGEGT. The CDR3 DNA reads as TGTGCCAGCAGTTTAGCGGGGGGGATTTACAATGAGCAGTTCTTC. This gives the protein CASSLAGGIYNEQFF.

This clonotype was counted between two and nine times. The chain is built from TRBV21-1 and TRBJ1-1; the DNA was not used to check the table's D call, TRBD1. TRBV21-1 is reported as a pseudogene. CDR3 size: 12 residues. CDR3 nucleotide sequence: TGTGCCAACCTTCCGGGGGTTTGGTGGGCTTTCTTT. Translation gives CANLPGVWWAFF.

This clonotype was detected ten times or more. The chain recombines TRBV6-1 with TRBJ2-1; 9 positions match TRBD2. CDR1 and CDR2 (germline): MNHNS, SASEGT. The CDR3 loop spans 16 amino acids. The J segment lost 2 bases and the V segment lost 3 bases, leaving 5 bases of the junction unmatched. The CDR3 DNA reads TGTGCCAGCAGTGACCTGCGGGGGGGGCCCTACAATGAGCAGTTCTTC. This translates into CASSDLRGGPYNEQFF.